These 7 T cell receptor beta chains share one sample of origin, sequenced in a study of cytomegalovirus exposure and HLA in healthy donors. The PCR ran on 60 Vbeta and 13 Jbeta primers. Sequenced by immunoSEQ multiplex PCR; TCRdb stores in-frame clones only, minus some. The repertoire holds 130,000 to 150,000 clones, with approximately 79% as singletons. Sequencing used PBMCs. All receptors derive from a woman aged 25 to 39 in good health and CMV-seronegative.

The CDR3 DNA reads as TGTGCCAGCAGCTCTACAGGGGGACAAGAGACCCAGTACTTC. Translating it yields CASSSTGGQETQYF. The chain links TRBV7-2 to TRBJ2-5; 8 bases match TRBD1. The CDR3 consists of 14 residues. V lost 4 bases, J lost 2 bases, and 3 bases stayed unmatched. Germline V gives CDR1 SGHTA, CDR2 FQGNSA.

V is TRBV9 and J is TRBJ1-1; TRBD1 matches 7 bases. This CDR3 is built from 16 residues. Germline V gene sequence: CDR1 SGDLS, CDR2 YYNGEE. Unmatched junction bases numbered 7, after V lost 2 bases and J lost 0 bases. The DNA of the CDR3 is TGTGCCAGCAGCGTCACGCCCGGACAGGTGAACACTGAAGCTTTCTTT. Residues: CASSVTPGQVNTEAFF.

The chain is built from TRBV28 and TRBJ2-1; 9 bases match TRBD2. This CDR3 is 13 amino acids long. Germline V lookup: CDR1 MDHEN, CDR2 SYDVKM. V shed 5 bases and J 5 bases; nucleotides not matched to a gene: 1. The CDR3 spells CASSRLADNEQFF. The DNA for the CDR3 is TGTGCCAGCAGTCGACTAGCGGACAATGAGCAGTTCTTC.

The CDR3 coding sequence is TGTGCCAGCAGCTTCGGAGGGACCGGCGGAGAGACCCAGTACTTC. Translating it yields CASSFGGTGGETQYF. J is TRBJ2-5 and V is TRBV5-6; D is perhaps TRBD2 (6 bases). Trimming took 2 bases from V and 4 from J, leaving 15 bases between them. Germline CDR1 reads SGHDT; CDR2 reads YYEEEE. This CDR3 comprises 15 residues.

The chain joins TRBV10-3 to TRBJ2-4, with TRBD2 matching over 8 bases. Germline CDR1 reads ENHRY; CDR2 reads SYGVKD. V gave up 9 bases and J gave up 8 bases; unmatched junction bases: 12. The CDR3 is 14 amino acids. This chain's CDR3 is CAISPGLGTDIQYF. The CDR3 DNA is TGTGCCATTTCGCCGGGACTAGGGACGGACATTCAGTACTTC.

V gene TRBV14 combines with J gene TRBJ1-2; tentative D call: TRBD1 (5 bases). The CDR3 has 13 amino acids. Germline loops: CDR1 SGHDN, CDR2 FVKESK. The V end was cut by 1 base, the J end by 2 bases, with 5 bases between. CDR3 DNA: TGTGCCAGCAGCCAAGGACAGAACTATGGCTACACCTTC. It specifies CASSQGQNYGYTF.

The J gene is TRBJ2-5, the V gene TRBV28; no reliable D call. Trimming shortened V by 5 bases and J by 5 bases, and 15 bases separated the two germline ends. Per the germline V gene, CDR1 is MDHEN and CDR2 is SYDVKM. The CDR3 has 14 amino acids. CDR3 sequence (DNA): TGTGCCAGCAGTGCAGGTGGGCAAGAGGAGACCCAGTACTTC. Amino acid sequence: CASSAGGQEETQYF.